This is a list of T cell receptor beta chains from one sample in a study of T cells in Graves' hyperthyroidism and ophthalmopathy. MiXCR, run by TCRdb on the multiplex PCR reads, gives a single entry per CDR3 protein. The table includes 550,000 to 600,000 distinct CDR3 sequences, about a sixth detected once. The specimen was blood. The origin of the receptors is a woman between 18 and 29 years old with Graves' hyperthyroidism. Both conserved end residues are part of each CDR3. D genes are given only for firm matches. For some rows the clone size is stated as once, few or many, or as a class when expanded; others skip it.

j_gene	abundance	len	d_gene	v_gene	CDR3aa	CDR3nt
TRBJ1-1	many	15	.	TRBV20-1	CSAPNGASPNTEAFF	TGCAGTGCGCCTAATGGGGCCAGCCCGAACACTGAAGCTTTCTTT
TRBJ2-3	many	16	TRBD2	TRBV2	CASSATSGPGTDTQYF	TGTGCCAGCAGTGCCACTAGCGGTCCCGGCACAGATACGCAGTATTTT
TRBJ1-6	few	15	TRBD1	TRBV6-5	CASSYTGTGFSPLHF	TGTGCCAGCAGTTACACCGGGACAGGGTTTTCACCCCTCCACTTT
TRBJ2-6	few	16	.	TRBV6-1	CASSFGPPSGANVLTF	TGTGCCAGCAGTTTTGGACCGCCCTCTGGGGCCAACGTCCTGACTTTC
TRBJ1-2	many	14	.	TRBV6-2/TRBV6-3	CASSYGRGDYGYTF	TGTGCCAGCAGTTACGGGCGGGGCGACTATGGCTACACCTTC
TRBJ1-6	many	12	.	TRBV5-1	CASSLEGSPLHF	TGCGCCAGCAGCTTGGAAGGATCACCCCTCCACTTT
TRBJ2-1	many	16	TRBD2	TRBV20-1	CSAESVAGGPPNEQFF	TGCAGTGCCGAATCGGTGGCGGGAGGGCCCCCAAATGAGCAGTTCTTC
TRBJ2-5	many	15	TRBD1	TRBV28	CASSPPDRGQETQYF	TGTGCCAGCAGCCCTCCTGACAGGGGACAAGAGACCCAGTACTTC
TRBJ1-1	few	11	.	TRBV29-1	CSAQNRLEAFF	TGCAGCGCCCAAAATAGACTTGAAGCTTTCTTT
TRBJ2-3	few	16	.	TRBV6-1	CASSTWGVSSTDTQYF	TGTGCCAGCAGTACTTGGGGAGTCTCTAGCACAGATACGCAGTATTTT
TRBJ1-2	once	13	.	TRBV11-1	CAGSSSAGDGYTF	TGTGCCGGCAGCTCATCGGCCGGGGATGGCTACACCTTC
TRBJ2-7	few	17	.	TRBV2	CASSEDRSYKSSYEQYF	TGTGCCAGCAGTGAAGATCGGTCTTACAAGAGCTCCTACGAGCAGTACTTC
TRBJ1-2	many	13	.	TRBV30	CASTGGLARGYTF	TGTGCCTCCACGGGGGGGCTCGCGCGGGGCTACACCTTC
TRBJ2-1	many	14	.	TRBV7-9	CASSFLDGHNEQFF	TGTGCCAGCAGCTTCCTAGACGGACACAATGAGCAGTTCTTC
TRBJ1-2	.	14	.	TRBV14	CASSQRDRRRGYTF	TGTGCCAGCAGCCAACGGGACCGGCGCAGGGGCTACACCTTC
TRBJ1-4	many	16	.	TRBV28	CASSLSGVGTNEKLFF	TGTGCCAGCAGTTTATCAGGGGTAGGGACTAATGAAAAACTGTTTTTT
TRBJ1-2	many	15	.	TRBV12-3/TRBV12-4	CASSYGRAVLGGYTF	TGTGCCAGCAGCTACGGACGGGCAGTCCTCGGGGGCTACACCTTC
TRBJ2-1	many	14	TRBD2	TRBV2	CASRLTSGKNEQFF	TGTGCCAGCCGCCTTACTAGCGGGAAGAATGAGCAGTTCTTC